These 27 T cell receptor beta chains were all obtained from the same sample, sequenced in a study of blood T cells in healthy people across ages. A second PCR of roughly 7 to 11 cycles used a sample-barcoded 5' primer and a J-beta primer mix. From the 5' RACE reads, TCRdb called clonotypes with MiXCR, one entry per CDR3 protein. The sample holds around 780,000 distinct CDR3 sequences, 56% seen once. The sequencing input was blood. These receptors all stem from a man in his forties in good health.

This clonotype was seen more than once but under ten times. The CDR3 sequence is CASTLGDSGSLAGTDTQYF. The CDR3 DNA sequence: TGTGCCAGCACCCTTGGGGATAGCGGGAGTCTCGCGGGCACAGATACGCAGTATTTT. J is TRBJ2-3 and V is TRBV9; 9 bases line up with TRBD2. The germline CDR1 and CDR2 sequences are SGDLS and YYNGEE. The CDR3 has 19 residues. V gave up 6 bases and J gave up 1 base; unmatched junction bases: 18.

The chain couples TRBV10-3 to TRBJ2-7; 10 nucleotides line up with TRBD1. Germline V gene lookup returns CDR1 ENHRY and CDR2 SYGVKD. The CDR3 spans 14 residues. After removal of 6 bases from V and 1 base from J, the junction contained 3 bases not matched to a gene. This CDR3 reads CAIRSGQGSYEQYF. CDR3 coding DNA: TGTGCCATCAGATCGGGACAGGGGTCCTACGAGCAGTACTTC.

This clonotype has only a few counts. The chain carries TRBV7-2 and TRBJ2-1, with D perhaps matching TRBD2 (6 bases). CDR3 length: 16 residues. Looked up from germline, CDR1 is SGHTA and CDR2 is FQGNSA. V was clipped by 4 bases and J by 4 bases, with 17 bases between them. The CDR3 sequence: CASSSKTSPGYNEQFF. The CDR3 DNA reads TGTGCCAGCAGCTCGAAGACTAGTCCGGGTTACAATGAGCAGTTCTTC.

The V and J genes are TRBV6-6 and TRBJ1-2; 11 bases agree with TRBD1. The junction had 12 bases not matched to a gene; V was cut back by 5 bases and J by 7 bases. This CDR3 has 16 residues. CDR1 is MNHNY and CDR2 is SVGAGI in the germline V gene (reference sequence). In DNA, the CDR3 is TGTGCCAGCAGTCAGGGACAGGGGGTCCCTCTCGGTGGCTACACCTTC. It codes for CASSQGQGVPLGGYTF.

The genes are TRBV11-2 and TRBJ2-5; possible D gene TRBD1, 6 bases. Germline CDR1 reads SGHAT; CDR2 reads FQNNGV. The CDR3 sequence is 14 residues long. Trimming pared 2 bases from V and 1 base from J, leaving 8 bases between. The CDR3 coding sequence is TGTGCCAGCAGCTTACACAGGGTCCAAGAGACCCAGTACTTC. Translated: CASSLHRVQETQYF.

J is TRBJ2-1 and V is TRBV10-3; unclear D gene. This CDR3 is built from 12 residues. Trimming removed 4 bases from V and 7 bases from J, with 8 bases in between. Germline-derived CDR1 and CDR2 are ENHRY and SYGVKD. The CDR3 bases are TGTGCCATCAGTGCCGAGTCGAATGAGCAGTTCTTC. Its protein product is CAISAESNEQFF.

In its sample, this clonotype was seen once. The CDR3 bases are TGCAGCGCCGCGGGAGGGGGGGCGCAGCCCCAGCATTTT. This codes for CSAAGGGAQPQHF. V usage is TRBV29-1 and J usage is TRBJ1-5; TRBD1 might be the D (6 bases). The V and J ends lost 7 bases and 7 bases respectively, with 17 bases between them. The CDR3 is 13 amino acids. Germline V gives CDR1 SQVTM, CDR2 ANQGSEA.

This clonotype was counted between two and nine times. CDR3 in DNA: TGCGCCAGCAGCCAAGGACCACAAGGAGGGGAGCAGTTCTTC. It encodes CASSQGPQGGEQFF. This chain links TRBV4-3 with TRBJ2-1; the D gene is possibly TRBD2 (6 bases). The CDR3 extends over 14 amino acids. Trimming pared 1 base from V and 10 bases from J, leaving 14 bases between. Germline V CDR1 and CDR2: LGHNA, YSLEER.

This chain joins TRBV9 and TRBJ2-3; 12 positions agree with TRBD2. Germline CDR1 and CDR2: SGDLS and YYNGEE. This CDR3 region has 16 residues. After removal of 4 bases from V and 5 bases from J, the junction contained 8 bases not matched to a gene. The CDR3: CASSQGLAGLVDTQYF. The CDR3 DNA follows: TGTGCCAGCAGCCAAGGACTAGCGGGATTGGTAGATACGCAGTATTTT.

The chain joins TRBV29-1 to TRBJ2-1, with D hard to call. CDR3 length: 15 amino acids. V was cut by 7 bases and J by 7 bases, with 23 bases left in between. CDR1 SQVTM and CDR2 ANQGSEA come from the germline V gene. CDR3 residues: CSASYIVGFTNEQFF. CDR3 coding DNA: TGCAGCGCCAGCTACATAGTCGGCTTTACAAATGAGCAGTTCTTC.

The chain links TRBV4-3 to TRBJ2-5, with 7 bases lining up with TRBD1. The CDR3 has 14 residues. In germline, CDR1 is LGHNA, CDR2 YSLEER. The trim removed 5 bases at V and 1 base at J, leaving 4 bases unmatched. The CDR3 spells CASSGTASQETQYF. The CDR3 region has the DNA TGCGCCAGCAGCGGGACAGCATCCCAAGAGACCCAGTACTTC.

This clonotype has a handful of counts. The chain combines TRBV25-1 with TRBJ2-5; maybe TRBD2 (6 bases). Germline lookup yields CDR1 MGHDK and CDR2 SYGVNS. CDR3 length equals 12 residues. The ends were cut back, 6 bases at V and 5 bases at J, with 10 bases in the middle. The chain's CDR3 is CASSREVETQYF. In DNA form, the CDR3 reads TGTGCCAGCAGCAGGGAGGTGGAGACCCAGTACTTC.

This clonotype has more than one count but fewer than ten. This rearrangement joins TRBV29-1 to TRBJ2-1; no clear D. The ends were cut back, 3 bases at V and 8 bases at J, with 8 bases in the middle. Germline V lookup: CDR1 SQVTM, CDR2 ANQGSEA. The CDR3 totals 11 residues. CDR3: CSVDDPDEQFF. The DNA of the CDR3 is TGCAGCGTTGACGATCCCGATGAGCAGTTCTTC.

In this sample, this clonotype turned up once. The chain couples TRBV20-1 to TRBJ1-1; 8 nucleotides line up with TRBD1. Looked up from germline, CDR1 is DFQATT and CDR2 is SNEGSKA (reference sequence). The length of the CDR3 is 13 residues. J gave up 10 bases and V 4 bases, and 11 bases lay outside the gene matches. The DNA of the CDR3 is TGCAGTGCTATAACAGGGGGGGCCCAAATAGCTTTCTTT. Protein product: CSAITGGAQIAFF.

The V gene is TRBV7-6, the J gene TRBJ2-3; D unclear. Per the germline V gene, CDR1 is SGHVS and CDR2 is FNYEAQ. This CDR3 is built from 14 residues. Trimming cost V 0 bases and J 4 bases, with 8 bases left between them. The DNA of the CDR3 is TGTGCCAGCAGCTTAGCTCACAGCCCAGATACGCAGTATTTT. Translation gives CASSLAHSPDTQYF. Full variable domain (rest looked up from reference TRBV7-6 and TRBJ2-3): GAGVSQSPRYKVTKRGQDVALRCDPISGHVSLYWYRQALGQGPEFLTYFNYEAQQDKSGLPNDRFSAERPEGSISTLTIQRTEQRDSAMYRCASSLAHSPDTQYFGPGTRLTVL.

The chain carries TRBV9 and TRBJ2-4; the match to TRBD2 covers 9 bases. V was pared by 0 bases and J by 12 bases, with 4 bases of the junction left unmatched. The CDR3 totals 13 residues. Looked up from germline, CDR1 is SGDLS and CDR2 is YYNGEE. The CDR3 DNA reads as TGTGCCAGCAGCGTAGGGCGGGGGGGCACTCAGTACTTC. Residues: CASSVGRGGTQYF.

This clonotype was seen a few times. The chain employs TRBV2 and TRBJ2-5; 10 positions match TRBD1. V lost 11 bases to trimming and J lost 6 bases; unmatched junction nucleotides: 12. Germline CDR1 is SNHLY and CDR2 is FYNNEI. The CDR3 spans 14 residues. In DNA form, the CDR3 reads TGTGCCCTCAGGGGGGACAGGGGTTTAAAGACCCAGTACTTC. Its protein is CALRGDRGLKTQYF.

This chain links TRBV24-1 with TRBJ1-5; D remains ambiguous. CDR3 size: 17 residues. CDR1 is KGHDR, CDR2 SFDVKD, per germline. With 4 bases removed from V and 4 bases from J, the gap between germline ends came to 19 bases. DNA for the CDR3: TGTGCCACCAGTGAGGGTGACGCCAAACTAGCAAATCAGCCCCAGCATTTT. Amino acids: CATSEGDAKLANQPQHF.

The V call is TRBV2, the J call TRBJ2-1; D gene uncertain. Deletions cut 11 bases from V and 7 bases from J, with 15 bases between. This CDR3 has 12 amino acids. CDR1 and CDR2 from the germline V gene are SNHLY and FYNNEI. The DNA for the CDR3 is TGTGCCGCTCGATCCCTGGGGAATGAGCAGTTCTTC. Translating gives CAARSLGNEQFF.

This chain joins TRBV10-2 and TRBJ2-5; D is tentatively TRBD1 or TRBD2 (5 bases each). The DNA end is a closer match to TRBJ2-7, so the J assignment may be wrong. CDR1 is WSHSY, CDR2 SAAADI, per germline. This CDR3 comprises 17 residues. CDR3 region: CASSPGDGGVRYYEQYF. The CDR3 nucleotides read TGCGCCAGCAGCCCTGGTGATGGGGGAGTGAGGTACTACGAGCAGTACTTC.

Comments on this clonotype: A read error is possible here, since a much larger clone lies one base away. This CDR3 is CANTAGGGYNEQFF. In nucleotides, the CDR3 is TGCGCCAACACTGCGGGGGGGGGTTACAATGAGCAGTTCTTC. This sequence joins TRBV5-1 and TRBJ2-1; TRBD2 matches 9 bases. The CDR3 contains 14 residues. Trimming removed 9 bases from V and 4 bases from J; junction bases left unmatched: 8. CDR1 SGHRS and CDR2 YFSETQ come from the germline V gene.

This clonotype has just a few counts. The rearrangement uses TRBV7-9 and TRBJ2-7, with D maybe TRBD1 (6 bases). This CDR3 is built from 14 residues. Germline CDR1 and CDR2: SEHNR and FQNEAQ (reference sequence). V lost 2 bases and J lost 4, with 12 bases in between. The CDR3 nucleotides read TGTGCCAGCAGCTTATCGGACAGAAGATACGAGCAGTACTTC. This sequence encodes CASSLSDRRYEQYF.

This chain links TRBV20-1 with TRBJ2-1; D unclear. Germline V gene sequence: CDR1 DFQATT, CDR2 SNEGSKA (reference sequence). The length of the CDR3 is 17 residues. V lost 4 bases, J lost 0 bases, and 19 bases lay in between. CDR3 sequence (DNA): TGCAGTGCTAAGCCGGGTCCCCCCCAGAGCTCCTACAATGAGCAGTTCTTC. This codes for CSAKPGPPQSSYNEQFF.

This clonotype was seen once. This rearrangement joins TRBV6-5 to TRBJ1-2; D remains unclear. Trimming pared 4 bases from V and 2 bases from J, leaving 11 bases between. This CDR3 comprises 14 residues. CDR1 and CDR2 from the germline V gene are MNHEY and SVGAGI. The CDR3 sequence is CASSSRGRNYGYTF. CDR3 nucleotides: TGTGCCAGCAGTTCCCGAGGACGGAACTATGGCTACACCTTC.

The chain employs TRBV9 and TRBJ1-2; TRBD1 aligns across 7 bases. V gave up 7 bases and J gave up 5 bases; unmatched junction bases: 2. The CDR3 is 11 amino acids. The germline gives CDR1 SGDLS, CDR2 YYNGEE. CDR3 sequence reads: CASGTEYGYTF. CDR3 DNA: TGTGCCAGCGGGACAGAGTATGGCTACACCTTC.

The rearrangement joins TRBV28 to TRBJ2-7; D is unclear. CDR3 length equals 13 residues. The V gene lost 5 bases and the J gene lost 3 bases, with 11 bases spanning the gap. Germline V gene data show CDR1 as MDHEN and CDR2 as SYDVKM. The CDR3 nucleotides read TGTGCCAGCAGTGGCGGTCCATTCTACGAGCAGTACTTC. Encoded protein: CASSGGPFYEQYF. Variable domain in full (rest from reference TRBV28 and TRBJ2-7): DVKVTQSSRYLVKRTGEKVFLECVQDMDHENMFWYRQDPGLGLRLIYFSYDVKMKEKGDIPEGYSVSREKKERFSLILESASTNQTSMYLCASSGGPFYEQYFGPGTRLTVT.

The chain combines TRBV5-1 with TRBJ2-7, with 8 bases lining up with TRBD2. V lost 4 bases and J lost 2; bases outside the gene matches: 11. Germline loops: CDR1 SGHRS, CDR2 YFSETQ. CDR3 length equals 16 residues. The DNA of the CDR3 is TGCGCCAGCAGCATCGATGGCCCTAGCGGGCCCTACGAGCAGTACTTC. It encodes CASSIDGPSGPYEQYF.